This TCR beta chain was captured in a study of CD8 T cells in ankylosing spondylitis. General study findings and limits: Disease-linked clones displayed a CD8+ phenotype and appeared relatively rarely in peripheral blood. Blood from ankylosing spondylitis patients appeared to carry a characteristic roughly 8-variant TCR beta motif. Matched ankylosing spondylitis synovial fluid reportedly contained a significantly enriched population of disease-linked clones.

Making use of molecular barcodes, quantitative 5'-RACE generated TCR beta libraries. TCRdb re-derived calls from the 5' RACE reads in MiXCR, one entry per CDR3 protein. This table has 700,000 or so distinct CDR3 sequences, over 15% appearing once. Remarks on this clonotype: Its antigen remains unidentified.

V was clipped by 4 bases and J by 6 bases; unmatched bases: 14. CDR1 and CDR2 from the germline V gene are SGHRS and YFSETQ. The CDR3 has 18 amino acids. The sequence derives from a male donor with ankylosing spondylitis. What was sequenced was blood, either unsorted or a sorted T cell fraction (not recorded which). The genes are TRBV5-1 and TRBJ2-3; 13 nucleotides match TRBD2. The CDR3 DNA reads TGCGCCAGCAGCGAAACTAGCGGGGGGGCGAAAATCACTGATACGCAGTATTTT. As protein: CASSETSGGAKITDTQYF.